The sequence of this TCR beta chain was determined in a study of post-analysis software for immune sequencing data. Each TCR beta cDNA library carried unique molecular identifiers. One entry per CDR3 protein, called by TCRdb with MiXCR from the PCR reads. The table includes 700,000 to 900,000 distinct CDR3 sequences, roughly 46% detected once. As to this clonotype: The antigen is not known.

Study-level points and caveats: In patients, TRBV5-6, TRBV5-1 and TRBV20-1 belonged to roughly five TRBV segments found more frequently than in controls. Multiple sclerosis patients had significantly lower normalized Chao1 diversity than controls.

Germline V lookup: CDR1 DFQATT, CDR2 SNEGSKA (reference sequence). This CDR3 is built from 17 residues. Unmatched junction bases numbered 9, after V lost 3 bases and J lost 1 base. The chain is built from TRBV20-1 and TRBJ2-6, with 7 bases matching TRBD1. This receptor was taken from a girl aged 5-17 years with multiple sclerosis. The sequenced material came from blood. The CDR3 region has the DNA TGCAGTGCTAGCGGAGACAGGGTAATGTCTGGGGCCAACGTCCTGACTTTC. Translated, it gives CSASGDRVMSGANVLTF.